One and the same sample provided the 6 T cell receptor beta chains below, sequenced in a study of blood T cells in healthy people across ages. The second PCR ran roughly 6 to 12 cycles with a sample-barcoded 5' primer and J-beta primers. One entry per CDR3 protein, called by TCRdb with MiXCR from the 5' RACE reads. The table records approximately 780,000 distinct CDR3 sequences, under 30% of them present only once. The data also belong to a second study, concerning T cells of mothers and their children.

Sequencing input: blood. All receptors derive from a boy between 10 and 17 years old in good health.

The rearrangement links TRBV29-1 to TRBJ2-3; TRBD1 is a possible D gene (6 bases). Trimming left V 8 bases short and J 1 base short, with 16 bases between. The germline V gene has CDR1 SQVTM and CDR2 ANQGSEA. The length of the CDR3 is 14 residues. CDR3 sequence: CSIRPDSRTDTQYF. CDR3 bases: TGCAGCATCCGCCCGGACAGCCGCACAGATACGCAGTATTTT.

The chain recombines TRBV5-5 with TRBJ2-7; no definite D call. The CDR3 covers 14 residues. Germline CDR1 is SGHKS and CDR2 is YYEKEE (reference sequence). V shed 4 bases and J shed 3 bases, with 14 bases lying between them. The CDR3 sequence: CASSPAGPLYEQYF. CDR3 bases: TGTGCCAGCAGCCCGGCAGGCCCCCTCTACGAGCAGTACTTC.

This clonotype was detected only a few times. CDR3 residues: CASSLLGPPLNTEAFF. CDR3 nucleotide sequence: TGTGCCAGCAGTTTATTGGGACCGCCCTTGAACACTGAAGCTTTCTTT. V usage is TRBV27 and J usage is TRBJ1-1; weak D call: TRBD1 (5 bases). Trimming pared 1 base from V and 0 bases from J, leaving 12 bases between. This CDR3 is 16 amino acids long. Germline assignment: CDR1 MNHEY and CDR2 SMNVEV (reference sequence).

The gene calls are TRBV7-2 and TRBJ2-7; TRBD2 matches at 10 bases. The germline CDR1 and CDR2 sequences are SGHTA and FQGNSA. The CDR3 is 15 amino acids. V dropped 1 base and J dropped 4; count of bases not matched to a gene: 4. The CDR3 region is CASSLVPAGGYEQYF. The CDR3 region has the DNA TGTGCCAGCAGCTTAGTCCCAGCGGGGGGGTACGAGCAGTACTTC.

Ten or more counts support this clonotype. The V gene is TRBV14, the J gene TRBJ2-7; 7 bases are shared with TRBD2. The tail of the sequence fits TRBJ2-1 better, so the J call may be wrong. CDR1 is SGHDN, CDR2 FVKESK, per germline. The CDR3 is 13 amino acids. CDR3 amino acids: CASSQGAGLEQFF. In nucleotides, the CDR3 is TGTGCCAGCAGCCAAGGAGCGGGGCTTGAGCAGTTCTTC.

This sequence joins TRBV28 and TRBJ2-3; D tentatively reads TRBD1 or TRBD2 (5 bases each). The CDR3 spans 15 residues. The V gene lost 3 bases and the J gene lost 1 base, with 11 bases spanning the gap. Germline V gives CDR1 MDHEN, CDR2 SYDVKM. This CDR3 is CASSFLGGRTDTQYF. The DNA of the CDR3 is TGTGCCAGCAGTTTTCTTGGGGGACGCACAGATACGCAGTATTTT.